This TCR beta chain emerged from a study of blood T cells in healthy people across ages. Through a sample-barcoded 5' primer and a J-beta primer mix, a second PCR was run for about 6 to 11 cycles. TCRdb itself ran the 5' RACE reads through MiXCR, one entry per CDR3 protein. The repertoire includes some 850,000 distinct CDR3 sequences, more than 25% of them detected once, and 2.5% to 3.5% sits in the top ten. The CDR3 has 13 residues. The V end was cut by 0 bases, the J end by 7 bases, with 9 bases between. In germline, CDR1 is SEHNR, CDR2 FQNEAQ (reference sequence). The total RNA that was extracted per sample amounted to at least 5.5 micrograms. This sample was also put to use in a study of T cells of mothers and their children. This second study says: Per child, about 2.8 million TCR beta CDR3 reads were obtained, against over 8.5 million per mother. In both related and unrelated pairs, TCR recombination output is shaped similarly by thymic selection.

The chain recombines TRBV7-9 with TRBJ1-1, with D unresolved. The sequence was obtained from a boy aged 5 to 17 in good health. Sequencing input: blood. The CDR3 here is CASSLAPPLEAFF. In DNA form, the CDR3 reads TGTGCCAGCAGCTTAGCCCCTCCTCTTGAAGCTTTCTTT.